This is a list of T cell receptor beta chains from one sample in a study of blood T cell repertoires in COVID-19. Method: immunoSEQ multiplex PCR; TCRdb's copy keeps in-frame clones and lacks some. The table records a few hundred thousand clones, around 89% of them present only once. The specimen sequenced was PBMCs or T cells enriched from blood (not recorded which). Receptors originate from a man younger than 45 who had recovered from COVID-19. CDR3s include the opening cysteine and the closing phenylalanine or tryptophan. Fields, in order: V gene, J gene, D gene, clone size, CDR3 DNA, CDR3 protein. A D gene is named only where the DNA matches it firmly. Part of the rows lack a size; the others show once, few, many or a class for expanded clones.

v_call: TRBV12-5; j_call: TRBJ2-1; d_call: -; clone_size: -; cdr3_nt: TGTGCTAGTGGTTTGAACAGGGTGAGGGGTGAGCAGTTCTTC; cdr3_aa: CASGLNRVRGEQFF
v_call: TRBV5-1; j_call: TRBJ2-2; d_call: TRBD2; clone_size: -; cdr3_nt: TGCGCCAGCAGCTTGGCACTAGCGGCCAACACCGGGGAGCTGTTTTTT; cdr3_aa: CASSLALAANTGELFF
v_call: TRBV19; j_call: TRBJ2-7; d_call: TRBD1; clone_size: -; cdr3_nt: TGTGCCAGTAGTATCGGACAGGCCCGAGAGCAGTACTTC; cdr3_aa: CASSIGQAREQYF
v_call: TRBV6-6; j_call: TRBJ1-5; d_call: TRBD1; clone_size: -; cdr3_nt: TGTGCCAGCACCCGTGACAGGGCGAATCAGCCCCAGCATTTT; cdr3_aa: CASTRDRANQPQHF
v_call: TRBV5-6; j_call: TRBJ1-5; d_call: TRBD1; clone_size: -; cdr3_nt: TGTGCCAGCAGCTTAAGGTCTCGCGGACAGGGGGCTCAGCCCCAGCATTTT; cdr3_aa: CASSLRSRGQGAQPQHF
v_call: TRBV24-1; j_call: TRBJ1-5; d_call: TRBD1; clone_size: -; cdr3_nt: TGTGCCACCAGTGCCGCGAACAGGGGACCCCAGCATTTT; cdr3_aa: CATSAANRGPQHF
v_call: TRBV5-8; j_call: TRBJ2-1; d_call: -; clone_size: -; cdr3_nt: TGTGCCAGCAGCCGCGATTTCGCGGGATCCTACAATGAGCAGTTCTTC; cdr3_aa: CASSRDFAGSYNEQFF
v_call: TRBV28; j_call: TRBJ2-1; d_call: -; clone_size: -; cdr3_nt: TGTGCCAGCAGATCTCCTGGGCAACTCAATGAGCAGTTCTTC; cdr3_aa: CASRSPGQLNEQFF
v_call: TRBV7-2; j_call: TRBJ1-4; d_call: TRBD1; clone_size: -; cdr3_nt: TGTGCCAGCAGCTTATCGACAGGGGTCACGGAAAAACTGTTTTTT; cdr3_aa: CASSLSTGVTEKLFF
v_call: TRBV10-3; j_call: TRBJ2-3; d_call: -; clone_size: -; cdr3_nt: TGTGCCATCAACCGAGGGGGGGCGGAAGATACGCAGTATTTT; cdr3_aa: CAINRGGAEDTQYF
v_call: TRBV7-9; j_call: TRBJ1-4; d_call: TRBD1; clone_size: -; cdr3_nt: TGTGCCAGCAGCTCACCCCGGGCGACAGGGGGAGGGGAAAAACTGTTTTTT; cdr3_aa: CASSSPRATGGGEKLFF
v_call: TRBV19; j_call: TRBJ2-7; d_call: TRBD1; clone_size: -; cdr3_nt: TGTGCCAGTAGTTATTCACCGGGACAGGGAATCTACGAGCAGTACTTC; cdr3_aa: CASSYSPGQGIYEQYF
v_call: TRBV18; j_call: TRBJ2-3; d_call: TRBD2; clone_size: -; cdr3_nt: TGTGCCAGCTCACCTCAGACTAGCGGGAATGCAGATACGCAGTATTTT; cdr3_aa: CASSPQTSGNADTQYF
v_call: TRBV5-4; j_call: TRBJ2-5; d_call: TRBD2; clone_size: few; cdr3_nt: TGTGCCAGCAGCTGGACTAGCGGGAGTCAAGAGACCCAGTACTTC; cdr3_aa: CASSWTSGSQETQYF
v_call: TRBV5-1; j_call: TRBJ2-3; d_call: -; clone_size: few; cdr3_nt: TGCGCCAGCAGCTTGTTTCCGGGAGCTAGCACAGATACGCAGTATTTT; cdr3_aa: CASSLFPGASTDTQYF
v_call: TRBV5-4; j_call: TRBJ2-5; d_call: TRBD1; clone_size: few; cdr3_nt: TGTGCCAGCGGTACAGGGGGCCAAGAGACCCAGTACTTC; cdr3_aa: CASGTGGQETQYF
v_call: TRBV4-2; j_call: TRBJ2-7; d_call: -; clone_size: -; cdr3_nt: TGTGCCAGCAGCCAAGCTGACAGGCCCTACGAGCAGTACTTC; cdr3_aa: CASSQADRPYEQYF
v_call: TRBV13; j_call: TRBJ2-1; d_call: TRBD2; clone_size: -; cdr3_nt: TGTGCCAGCAGCTTAGGCCGAAGACTAGCGGGAGGGGAGCAGTTCTTC; cdr3_aa: CASSLGRRLAGGEQFF
v_call: TRBV7-6; j_call: TRBJ2-7; d_call: -; clone_size: few; cdr3_nt: TGTGCCAGCAGCTTAGTAGCCTCCGAGCAGTACTTC; cdr3_aa: CASSLVASEQYF
v_call: TRBV28; j_call: TRBJ1-2; d_call: -; clone_size: -; cdr3_nt: TGTGCCAGCAGTTCACAGGGTTTATATGGCTACACCTTC; cdr3_aa: CASSSQGLYGYTF
v_call: TRBV18; j_call: TRBJ1-1; d_call: TRBD1; clone_size: -; cdr3_nt: TGTGCCAGCTCATCCGGACAGGGCTGGACTGAAGCTTTCTTT; cdr3_aa: CASSSGQGWTEAFF
v_call: TRBV9; j_call: TRBJ2-3; d_call: TRBD2; clone_size: -; cdr3_nt: TGTGCCAGCAGCGTTCTAACGGGAGGGCCTATAGATACGCAGTATTTT; cdr3_aa: CASSVLTGGPIDTQYF
v_call: TRBV28; j_call: TRBJ2-7; d_call: TRBD2; clone_size: -; cdr3_nt: TGTGCCAGCAGTTCTCTCGGGGAGGGCCTGAGAGAGCAGTACTTC; cdr3_aa: CASSSLGEGLREQYF
v_call: TRBV12-3/TRBV12-4; j_call: TRBJ1-4; d_call: -; clone_size: -; cdr3_nt: TGTGCCAGCACGATTAGGGGAGAAAAACTGTTTTTT; cdr3_aa: CASTIRGEKLFF
v_call: TRBV19; j_call: TRBJ2-6; d_call: -; clone_size: -; cdr3_nt: TGTGCCAGTAGGGGGGGAGGCTCTGGGGCCAACGTCCTGACTTTC; cdr3_aa: CASRGGGSGANVLTF
v_call: TRBV10-3; j_call: TRBJ1-5; d_call: -; clone_size: -; cdr3_nt: TGTGCCATCAGTGAAGGACTAAATCAGCCCCAGCATTTT; cdr3_aa: CAISEGLNQPQHF
v_call: TRBV11-2; j_call: TRBJ1-2; d_call: TRBD1; clone_size: -; cdr3_nt: TGTGCCAGCAGAGTTACAGGGGGCGCCTTCTATGGCTACACCTTC; cdr3_aa: CASRVTGGAFYGYTF
v_call: TRBV9; j_call: TRBJ2-5; d_call: -; clone_size: -; cdr3_nt: TGTGCCAGCAGCGTAGGTGCAGGGATCCAAGAGACCCAGTACTTC; cdr3_aa: CASSVGAGIQETQYF
v_call: TRBV28; j_call: TRBJ1-1; d_call: TRBD1; clone_size: -; cdr3_nt: TGTGTAGCGGTGGACAGGGTGAACACTGAAGCTTTCTTT; cdr3_aa: CVAVDRVNTEAFF
v_call: TRBV11-2; j_call: TRBJ2-3; d_call: -; clone_size: -; cdr3_nt: TGTGCCAGCAGCTTGATTCCCGTGGCGGGCACAGATACGCAGTATTTT; cdr3_aa: CASSLIPVAGTDTQYF
v_call: TRBV7-9; j_call: TRBJ2-7; d_call: -; clone_size: -; cdr3_nt: TGTGCCAGCAGCCCCGGACTGTCCTACGAGCAGTACTTC; cdr3_aa: CASSPGLSYEQYF
v_call: TRBV5-4; j_call: TRBJ2-5; d_call: TRBD2; clone_size: -; cdr3_nt: TGTGCCAGCAGCTGGACTAGCGGGAGGGTAGCAGAGACCCAGTACTTC; cdr3_aa: CASSWTSGRVAETQYF
v_call: TRBV28; j_call: TRBJ1-5; d_call: -; clone_size: -; cdr3_nt: TGTGCCAGCAGTTTAAAGGGACGGGGGGCGCATTTT; cdr3_aa: CASSLKGRGAHF
v_call: TRBV6-4; j_call: TRBJ1-2; d_call: TRBD1; clone_size: -; cdr3_nt: TGTGCCAGCAGTGACTCGGGACAGGGGAGCTATGGCTACACCTTC; cdr3_aa: CASSDSGQGSYGYTF
v_call: TRBV12-3/TRBV12-4; j_call: TRBJ2-2; d_call: -; clone_size: -; cdr3_nt: TGTGCCAGCAGGAGACTAGCCGGGGAGCTGTTTTTT; cdr3_aa: CASRRLAGELFF
v_call: TRBV15; j_call: TRBJ2-7; d_call: -; clone_size: -; cdr3_nt: TGTGCCACCAGCAGAGATCCCGCGTACGAGCAGTACTTC; cdr3_aa: CATSRDPAYEQYF
v_call: TRBV3-1/TRBV3-2; j_call: TRBJ2-7; d_call: -; clone_size: -; cdr3_nt: TGTGCCAGCAGCGTGGGGGGCTACGAGCAGTACTTC; cdr3_aa: CASSVGGYEQYF
v_call: TRBV12-3/TRBV12-4; j_call: TRBJ2-7; d_call: TRBD1; clone_size: -; cdr3_nt: TGTGCCAGCAGGGGGGCAGGGGGCTACGAGCAGTACTTC; cdr3_aa: CASRGAGGYEQYF
v_call: TRBV7-2; j_call: TRBJ2-5; d_call: -; clone_size: few; cdr3_nt: TGTGCCAGCAGCACAATTAGCGGCCCCGCAAGGACCCAGTACTTC; cdr3_aa: CASSTISGPARTQYF